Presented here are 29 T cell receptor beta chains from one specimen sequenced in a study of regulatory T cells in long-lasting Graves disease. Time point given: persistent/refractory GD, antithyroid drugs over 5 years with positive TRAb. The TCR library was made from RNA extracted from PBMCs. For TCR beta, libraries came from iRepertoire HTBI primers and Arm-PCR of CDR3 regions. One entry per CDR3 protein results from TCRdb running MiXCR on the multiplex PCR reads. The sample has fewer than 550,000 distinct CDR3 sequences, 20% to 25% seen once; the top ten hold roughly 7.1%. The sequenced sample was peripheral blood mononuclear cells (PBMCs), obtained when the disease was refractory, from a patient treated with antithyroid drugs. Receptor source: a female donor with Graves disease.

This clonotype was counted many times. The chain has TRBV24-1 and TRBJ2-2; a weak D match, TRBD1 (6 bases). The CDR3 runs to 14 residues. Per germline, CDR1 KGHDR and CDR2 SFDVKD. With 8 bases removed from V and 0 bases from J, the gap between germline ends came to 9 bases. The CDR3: CATTGASNTGELFF. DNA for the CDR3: TGTGCCACCACAGGGGCCTCGAACACCGGGGAGCTGTTTTTT.

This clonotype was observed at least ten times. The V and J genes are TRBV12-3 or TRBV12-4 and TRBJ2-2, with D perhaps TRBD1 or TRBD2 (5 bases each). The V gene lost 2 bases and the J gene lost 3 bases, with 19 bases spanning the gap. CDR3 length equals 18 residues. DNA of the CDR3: TGTGCCAGCAGTTTAAAGGGGCGGGTATCGTGGGACACCGGGGAGCTGTTTTTT. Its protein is CASSLKGRVSWDTGELFF.

The CDR3 DNA reads as TGTGCCAGCAGCAACAGGGCTTACGAGCAGTACTTC. This encodes CASSNRAYEQYF. The chain recombines TRBV28 with TRBJ2-7; possibly TRBD1 for D (6 bases). Trimming took off 6 bases at V and 4 bases at J, with 10 bases between the two ends. The CDR3 has 12 residues. The germline CDR1 and CDR2 sequences are MDHEN and SYDVKM.

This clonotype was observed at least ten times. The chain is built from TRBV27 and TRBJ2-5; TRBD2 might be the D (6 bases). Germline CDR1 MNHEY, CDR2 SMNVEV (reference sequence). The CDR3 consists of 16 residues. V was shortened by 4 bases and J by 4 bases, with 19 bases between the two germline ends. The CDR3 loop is CASSSERARGGETQYF. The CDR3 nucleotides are TGTGCCAGCAGTTCAGAGCGGGCCCGCGGTGGAGAGACCCAGTACTTC.

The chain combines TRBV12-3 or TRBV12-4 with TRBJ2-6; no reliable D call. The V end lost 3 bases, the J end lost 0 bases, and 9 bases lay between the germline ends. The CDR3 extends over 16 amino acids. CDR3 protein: CASSFIRDSGANVLTF. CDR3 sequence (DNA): TGTGCCAGCAGTTTCATTCGCGACTCTGGGGCCAACGTCCTGACTTTC.

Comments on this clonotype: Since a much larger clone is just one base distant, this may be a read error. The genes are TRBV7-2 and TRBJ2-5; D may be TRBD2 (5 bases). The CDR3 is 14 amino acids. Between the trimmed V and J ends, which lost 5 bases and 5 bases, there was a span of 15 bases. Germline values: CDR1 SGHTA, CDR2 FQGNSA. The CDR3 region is CASSLGLNPETQYF. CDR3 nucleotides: TGTGCCAGCAGCCTTGGACTGAATCCGGAGACCCAGTACTTC.

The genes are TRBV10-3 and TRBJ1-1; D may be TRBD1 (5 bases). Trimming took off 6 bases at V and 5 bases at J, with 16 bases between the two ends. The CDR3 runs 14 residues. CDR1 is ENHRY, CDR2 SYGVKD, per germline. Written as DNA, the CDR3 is TGTGCCATCAGGGTCGGGGTCGCAGGGACTGAAGCTTTCTTT. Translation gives CAIRVGVAGTEAFF.

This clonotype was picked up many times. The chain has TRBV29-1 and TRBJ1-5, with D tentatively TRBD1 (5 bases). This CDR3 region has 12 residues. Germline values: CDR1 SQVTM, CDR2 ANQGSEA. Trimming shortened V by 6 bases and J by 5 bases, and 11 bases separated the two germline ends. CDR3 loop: CSVRDPDQPQHF. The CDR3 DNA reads TGCAGCGTCCGGGACCCAGATCAGCCCCAGCATTTT.

The CDR3 spells CASSLGAGQAGVQYF. The CDR3, as DNA: TGTGCCAGCAGCTTAGGAGCGGGACAAGCCGGGGTGCAGTACTTC. The chain links TRBV7-2 to TRBJ2-7; D may be TRBD2 (7 bases). The CDR3 has 15 residues. V was cut by 1 base and J by 9 bases, with 19 bases left in between. CDR1 and CDR2 from the germline V gene are SGHTA and FQGNSA.

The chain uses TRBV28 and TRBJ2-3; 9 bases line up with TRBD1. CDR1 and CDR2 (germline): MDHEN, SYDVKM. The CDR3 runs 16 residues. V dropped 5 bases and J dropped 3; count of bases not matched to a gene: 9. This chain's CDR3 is CASSLLQGAVTDTQYF. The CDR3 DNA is TGTGCCAGCAGTCTATTACAGGGGGCAGTAACAGATACGCAGTATTTT.

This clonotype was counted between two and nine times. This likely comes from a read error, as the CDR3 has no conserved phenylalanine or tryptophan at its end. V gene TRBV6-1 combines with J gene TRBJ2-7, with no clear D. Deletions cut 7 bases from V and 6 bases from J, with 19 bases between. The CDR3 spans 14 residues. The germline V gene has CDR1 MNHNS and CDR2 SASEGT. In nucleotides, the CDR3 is TGTGCCAGCACCCCGGCCAGCCCGCCCGCCGAGCAGTACTCC. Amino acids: CASTPASPPAEQYS.

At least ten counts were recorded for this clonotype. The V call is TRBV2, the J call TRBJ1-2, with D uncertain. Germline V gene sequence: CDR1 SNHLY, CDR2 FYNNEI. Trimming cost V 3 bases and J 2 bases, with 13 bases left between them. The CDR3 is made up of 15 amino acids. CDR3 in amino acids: CASSESWGTNYGYTF. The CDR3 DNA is TGTGCCAGCAGTGAGTCATGGGGTACCAACTATGGCTACACCTTC.

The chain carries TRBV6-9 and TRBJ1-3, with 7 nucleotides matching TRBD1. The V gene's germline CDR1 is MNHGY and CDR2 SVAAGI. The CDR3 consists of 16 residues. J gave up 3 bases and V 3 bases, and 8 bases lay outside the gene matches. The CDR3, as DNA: TGTGCCAGCAGTTACCCTACGACAGGGCTTGGAAACACCATATATTTT. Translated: CASSYPTTGLGNTIYF.

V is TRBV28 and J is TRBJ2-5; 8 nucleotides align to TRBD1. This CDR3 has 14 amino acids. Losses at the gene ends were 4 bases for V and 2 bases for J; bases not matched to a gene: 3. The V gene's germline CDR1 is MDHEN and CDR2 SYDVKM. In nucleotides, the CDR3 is TGTGCCAGCAGTTCAGGGGGCTGGCAAGAGACCCAGTACTTC. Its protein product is CASSSGGWQETQYF. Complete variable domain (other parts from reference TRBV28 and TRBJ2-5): DVKVTQSSRYLVKRTGEKVFLECVQDMDHENMFWYRQDPGLGLRLIYFSYDVKMKEKGDIPEGYSVSREKKERFSLILESASTNQTSMYLCASSSGGWQETQYFGPGTRLLVL.

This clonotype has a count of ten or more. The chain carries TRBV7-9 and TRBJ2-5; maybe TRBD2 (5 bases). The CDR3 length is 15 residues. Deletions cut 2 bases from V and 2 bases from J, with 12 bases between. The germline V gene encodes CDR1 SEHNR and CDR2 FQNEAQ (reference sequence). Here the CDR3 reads CASSLRLPNQETQYF. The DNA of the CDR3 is TGTGCCAGCAGCTTAAGACTACCGAATCAAGAGACCCAGTACTTC. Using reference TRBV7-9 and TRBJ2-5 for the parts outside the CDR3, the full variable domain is DTGVSQNPRHKITKRGQNVTFRCDPISEHNRLYWYRQTLGQGPEFLTYFQNEAQLEKSRLLSDRFSAERPKGSFSTLEIQRTEQGDSAMYLCASSLRLPNQETQYFGPGTRLLVL.

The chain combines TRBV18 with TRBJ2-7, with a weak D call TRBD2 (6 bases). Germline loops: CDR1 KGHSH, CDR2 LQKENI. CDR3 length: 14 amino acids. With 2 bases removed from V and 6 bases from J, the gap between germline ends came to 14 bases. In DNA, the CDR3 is TGTGCCAGCTCACCAGCGACAGCCGGGGGCGAGCAGTACTTC. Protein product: CASSPATAGGEQYF.

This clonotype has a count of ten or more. This CDR3 reads CASTRDGTGSPQHF. CDR3 bases: TGTGCCAGCACCAGGGACGGGACAGGGTCTCCCCAGCATTTT. The rearrangement links TRBV12-3 or TRBV12-4 to TRBJ1-5; 9 bases map to TRBD1. The junction had 11 bases not matched to a gene; V was cut back by 7 bases and J by 10 bases. This CDR3 has 14 amino acids.

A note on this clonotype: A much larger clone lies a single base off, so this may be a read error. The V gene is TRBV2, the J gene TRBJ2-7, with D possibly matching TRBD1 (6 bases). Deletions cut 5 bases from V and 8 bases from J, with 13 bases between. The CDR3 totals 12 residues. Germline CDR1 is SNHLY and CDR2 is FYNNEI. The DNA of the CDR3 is TGTGCCAGCAGTCAACAGGGTGGCAAGCAGTACTTC. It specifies CASSQQGGKQYF.

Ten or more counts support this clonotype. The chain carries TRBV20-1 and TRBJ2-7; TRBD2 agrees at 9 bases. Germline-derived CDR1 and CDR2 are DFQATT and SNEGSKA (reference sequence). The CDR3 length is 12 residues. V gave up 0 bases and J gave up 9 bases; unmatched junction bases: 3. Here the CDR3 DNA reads TGCAGTGCTAGAGAGGGACTAGCAGTGCAGTACTTC. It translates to CSAREGLAVQYF.

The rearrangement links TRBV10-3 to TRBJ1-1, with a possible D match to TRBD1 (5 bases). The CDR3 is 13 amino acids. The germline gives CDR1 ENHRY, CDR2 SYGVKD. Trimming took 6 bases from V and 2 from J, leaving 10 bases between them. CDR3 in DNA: TGTGCCATCAGCAGGGCTCCTAACACTGAAGCTTTCTTT. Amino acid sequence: CAISRAPNTEAFF.

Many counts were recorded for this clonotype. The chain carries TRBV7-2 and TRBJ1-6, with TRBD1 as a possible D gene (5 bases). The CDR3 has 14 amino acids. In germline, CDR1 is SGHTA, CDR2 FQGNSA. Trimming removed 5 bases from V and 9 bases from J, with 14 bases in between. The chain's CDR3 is CASSMAGFGSPLHF. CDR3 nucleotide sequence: TGTGCCAGCAGCATGGCAGGGTTCGGTTCACCCCTCCACTTT.

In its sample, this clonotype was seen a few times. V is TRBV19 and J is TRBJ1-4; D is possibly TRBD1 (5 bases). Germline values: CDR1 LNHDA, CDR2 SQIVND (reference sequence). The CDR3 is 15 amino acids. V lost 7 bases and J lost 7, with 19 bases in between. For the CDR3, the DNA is TGTGCCAGTACTCCGGGGGGAATTAGGAGTGAAAAACTGTTTTTT. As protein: CASTPGGIRSEKLFF.

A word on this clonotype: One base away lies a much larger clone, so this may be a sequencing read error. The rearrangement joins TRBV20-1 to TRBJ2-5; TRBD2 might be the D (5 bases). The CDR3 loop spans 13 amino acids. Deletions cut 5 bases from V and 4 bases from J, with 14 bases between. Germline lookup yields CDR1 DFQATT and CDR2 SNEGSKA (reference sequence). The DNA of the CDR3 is TGCAGTGCTGGTTGGATTAGCGTAGAGACCCAGTACTTC. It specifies CSAGWISVETQYF.

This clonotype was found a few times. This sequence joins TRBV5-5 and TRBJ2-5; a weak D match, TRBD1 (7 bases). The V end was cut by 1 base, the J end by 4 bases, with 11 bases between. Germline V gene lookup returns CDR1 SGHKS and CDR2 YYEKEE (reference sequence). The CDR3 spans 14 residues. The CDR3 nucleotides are TGTGCCAGCAGCTTGAACAGGGGAGGAGAGACCCAGTACTTC. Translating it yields CASSLNRGGETQYF.

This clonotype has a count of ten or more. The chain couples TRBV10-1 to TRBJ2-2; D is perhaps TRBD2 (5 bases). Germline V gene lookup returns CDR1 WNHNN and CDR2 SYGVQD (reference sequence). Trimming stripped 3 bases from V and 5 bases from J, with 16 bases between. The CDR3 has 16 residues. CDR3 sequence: CASSESKGSRTGELFF. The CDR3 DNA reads TGCGCCAGCAGTGAAAGTAAAGGGAGTCGAACCGGGGAGCTGTTTTTT.

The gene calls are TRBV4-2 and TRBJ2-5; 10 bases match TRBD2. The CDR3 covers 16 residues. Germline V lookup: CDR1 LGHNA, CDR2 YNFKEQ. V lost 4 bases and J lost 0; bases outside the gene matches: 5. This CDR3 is CASSPASGGYQETQYF. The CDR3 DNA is TGTGCCAGCAGCCCGGCTAGCGGGGGTTACCAAGAGACCCAGTACTTC.

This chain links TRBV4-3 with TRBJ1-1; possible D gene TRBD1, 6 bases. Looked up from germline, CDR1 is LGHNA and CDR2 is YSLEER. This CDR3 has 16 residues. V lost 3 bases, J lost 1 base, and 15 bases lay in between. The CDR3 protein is CASSQVDGTPNTEAFF. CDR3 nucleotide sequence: TGCGCCAGCAGCCAGGTGGACGGGACACCGAACACTGAAGCTTTCTTT.

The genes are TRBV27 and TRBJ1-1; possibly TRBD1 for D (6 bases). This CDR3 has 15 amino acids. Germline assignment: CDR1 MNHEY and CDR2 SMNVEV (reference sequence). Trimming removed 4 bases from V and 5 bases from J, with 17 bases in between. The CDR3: CASSWGEQGGTEAFF. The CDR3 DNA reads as TGTGCCAGCAGTTGGGGAGAACAGGGCGGTACTGAAGCTTTCTTT.

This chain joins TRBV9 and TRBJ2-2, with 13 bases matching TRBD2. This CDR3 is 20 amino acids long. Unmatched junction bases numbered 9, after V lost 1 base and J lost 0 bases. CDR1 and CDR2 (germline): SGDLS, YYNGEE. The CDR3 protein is CASSVPNGLAGDANTGELFF. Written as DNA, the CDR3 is TGTGCCAGCAGCGTACCAAACGGACTAGCGGGGGATGCGAACACCGGGGAGCTGTTTTTT.